Shown below are 7 T cell receptor beta chains from a single sample sequenced in a study of identical twins. TCRdb analysed the 5' RACE reads with MiXCR anew, one entry per CDR3 protein. Altogether 250,000 or so distinct CDR3 sequences are present, roughly 8% being singletons, with the ten largest covering roughly 3.1%. The same specimen was also included in a second study, on yellow fever vaccine responses in identical twins.

Sequencing was done on a sample of CD8+ T cells sorted from blood. These receptors were collected from a young woman in good health.

This clonotype was recorded at least ten times. J is TRBJ2-5 and V is TRBV28; TRBD2 matches at 7 bases. The V gene's germline CDR1 is MDHEN and CDR2 SYDVKM. This CDR3 region has 15 residues. V dropped 4 bases and J dropped 3; count of bases not matched to a gene: 8. The CDR3 region has the DNA TGTGCCAGCAGTTACCTCCTAGCGGCCAAAGAGACCCAGTACTTC. Protein product: CASSYLLAAKETQYF.

The sample holds many counts of this clonotype. The chain is built from TRBV29-1 and TRBJ1-2; D remains ambiguous. The CDR3 sequence is 11 residues long. The V gene's germline CDR1 is SQVTM and CDR2 ANQGSEA. Deletions cut 6 bases from V and 5 bases from J, with 10 bases between. The CDR3 region is CSVRTEYGYTF. The CDR3 coding sequence is TGCAGCGTACGGACGGAGTATGGCTACACCTTC.

This clonotype was found many times. J is TRBJ1-1 and V is TRBV5-1; 8 nucleotides align to TRBD1. Germline CDR1 SGHRS, CDR2 YFSETQ. The CDR3 is 14 residues long. Trimming at V came to 4 bases and at J to 1 base, leaving 3 bases not matched to a gene. Written as DNA, the CDR3 is TGCGCCAGCAGCCTCGACAGGGGGAACACTGAAGCTTTCTTT. Encoded protein: CASSLDRGNTEAFF.

This sequence joins TRBV4-2 and TRBJ1-2, with D hard to call. The CDR3 covers 14 residues. The germline gives CDR1 LGHNA, CDR2 YNFKEQ. Trimming took off 0 bases at V and 8 bases at J, with 13 bases between the two ends. DNA for the CDR3: TGTGCCAGCAGCCAAGATCGACAAAGCCACGGCTACACCTTC. It codes for CASSQDRQSHGYTF.

This clonotype was detected only a few times. This rearrangement joins TRBV20-1 to TRBJ2-7, with a possible D match to TRBD2 (5 bases). CDR3 size: 14 residues. Trimming pared 1 base from V and 2 bases from J, leaving 12 bases between. Germline CDR1 DFQATT, CDR2 SNEGSKA (reference sequence). The DNA of the CDR3 is TGCAGTGCTAGAGCGGCTAGCTCGGCCTACGAGCAGTACTTC. Translation: CSARAASSAYEQYF.

This clonotype showed up just a few times. This chain connects TRBV20-1 to TRBJ1-3; D unclear. Germline CDR1 reads DFQATT; CDR2 reads SNEGSKA (reference sequence). The CDR3 runs 18 residues. V was pared by 1 base and J by 3 bases, with 22 bases between. In nucleotides, the CDR3 is TGCAGTGCTAGAGTTAATCAGGTTTTTAGCGCCCTTGGAAACACCATATATTTT. Its protein is CSARVNQVFSALGNTIYF.

This clonotype was seen only a few times. The V call is TRBV20-1, the J call TRBJ2-1, with D perhaps TRBD2 (5 bases). V was clipped by 1 base and J by 5 bases, with 21 bases between them. Germline values: CDR1 DFQATT, CDR2 SNEGSKA (reference sequence). The CDR3 has 17 residues. CDR3 region: CSARGVGRLRTHNEQFF. CDR3 nucleotides: TGCAGTGCTAGAGGTGTTGGCAGGTTGAGGACTCACAATGAGCAGTTCTTC.